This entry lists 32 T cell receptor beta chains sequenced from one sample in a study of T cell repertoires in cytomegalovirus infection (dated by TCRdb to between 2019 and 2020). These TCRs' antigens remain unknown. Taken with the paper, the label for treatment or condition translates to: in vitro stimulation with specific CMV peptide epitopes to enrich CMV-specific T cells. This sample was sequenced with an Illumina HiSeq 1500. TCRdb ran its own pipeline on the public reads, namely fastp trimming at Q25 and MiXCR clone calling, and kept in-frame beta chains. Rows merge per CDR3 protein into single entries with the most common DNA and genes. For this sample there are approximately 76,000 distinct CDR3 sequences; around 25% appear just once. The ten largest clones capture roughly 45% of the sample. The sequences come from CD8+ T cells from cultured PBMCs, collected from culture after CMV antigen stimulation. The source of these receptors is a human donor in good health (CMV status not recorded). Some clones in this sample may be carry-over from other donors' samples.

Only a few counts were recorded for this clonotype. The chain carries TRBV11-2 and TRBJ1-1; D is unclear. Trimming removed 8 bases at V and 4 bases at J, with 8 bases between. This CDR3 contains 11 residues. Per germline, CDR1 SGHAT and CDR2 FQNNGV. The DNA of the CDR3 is TGTGCCAGCTCGCGAGGCACTGAAGCTTTCTTT. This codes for CASSRGTEAFF.

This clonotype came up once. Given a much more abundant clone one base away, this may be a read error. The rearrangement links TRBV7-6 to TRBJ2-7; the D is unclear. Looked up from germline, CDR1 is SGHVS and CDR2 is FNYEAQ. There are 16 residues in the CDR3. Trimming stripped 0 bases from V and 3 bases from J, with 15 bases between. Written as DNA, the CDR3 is TGTGCCAGCAGCTTAGCGCTACTGAGAAACGTCTACGAGCAGTACTTC. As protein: CASSLALLRNVYEQYF.

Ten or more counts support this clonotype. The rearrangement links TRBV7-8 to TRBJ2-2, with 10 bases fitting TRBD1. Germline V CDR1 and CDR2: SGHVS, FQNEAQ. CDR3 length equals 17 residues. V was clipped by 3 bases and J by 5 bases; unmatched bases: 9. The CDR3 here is CASSFSRTGGLTGELFF. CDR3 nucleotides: TGTGCCAGCAGCTTCAGTCGGACAGGGGGGTTGACCGGGGAGCTGTTTTTT. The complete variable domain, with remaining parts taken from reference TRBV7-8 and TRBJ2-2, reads GAGVSQSPRYKVAKRGQDVALRCDPISGHVSLFWYQQALGQGPEFLTYFQNEAQLDKSGLPSDRFFAERPEGSVSTLKIQRTQQEDSAVYLCASSFSRTGGLTGELFFGEGSRLTVL.

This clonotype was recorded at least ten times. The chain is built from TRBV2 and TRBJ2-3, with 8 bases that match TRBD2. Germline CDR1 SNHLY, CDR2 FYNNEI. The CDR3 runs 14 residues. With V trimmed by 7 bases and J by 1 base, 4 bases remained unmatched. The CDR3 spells CASTGGTGTDTQYF. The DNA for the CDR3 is TGTGCCAGCACGGGGGGGACCGGCACAGATACGCAGTATTTT.

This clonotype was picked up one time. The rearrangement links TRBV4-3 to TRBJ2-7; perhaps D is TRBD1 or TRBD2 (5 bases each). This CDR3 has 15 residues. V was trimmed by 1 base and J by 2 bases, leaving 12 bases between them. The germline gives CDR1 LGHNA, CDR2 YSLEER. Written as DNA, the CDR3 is TGCGCCAGCAGCCAAGGGAGGACGACAGCCTACGAGCAGTACTTC. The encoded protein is CASSQGRTTAYEQYF.

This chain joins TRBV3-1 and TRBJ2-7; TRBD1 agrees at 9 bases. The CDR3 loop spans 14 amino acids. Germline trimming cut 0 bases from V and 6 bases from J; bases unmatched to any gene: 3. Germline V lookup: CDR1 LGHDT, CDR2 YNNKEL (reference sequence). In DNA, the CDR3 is TGTGCCAGCAGCCAAGACGGGACAGGGTTCGAGCAGTACTTC. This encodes CASSQDGTGFEQYF.

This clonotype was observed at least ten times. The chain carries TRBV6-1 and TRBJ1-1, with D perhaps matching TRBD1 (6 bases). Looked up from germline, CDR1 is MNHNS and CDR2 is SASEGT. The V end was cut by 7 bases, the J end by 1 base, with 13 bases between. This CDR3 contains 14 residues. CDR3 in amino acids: CASNPMTGNTEAFF. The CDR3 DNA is TGTGCCAGCAATCCCATGACAGGGAACACTGAAGCTTTCTTT.

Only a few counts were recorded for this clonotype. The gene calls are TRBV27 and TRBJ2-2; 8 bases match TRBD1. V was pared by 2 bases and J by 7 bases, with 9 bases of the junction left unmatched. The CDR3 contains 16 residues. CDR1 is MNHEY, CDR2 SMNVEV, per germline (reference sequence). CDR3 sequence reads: CASSLNLDRVDGELFF. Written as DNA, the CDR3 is TGTGCCAGCAGTTTAAACCTGGACAGGGTCGACGGGGAGCTGTTTTTT.

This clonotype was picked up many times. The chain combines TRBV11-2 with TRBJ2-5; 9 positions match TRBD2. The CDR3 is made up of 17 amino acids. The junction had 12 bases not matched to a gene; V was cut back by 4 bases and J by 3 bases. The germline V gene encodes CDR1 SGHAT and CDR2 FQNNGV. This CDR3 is CASSYGTSHLYEETQYF. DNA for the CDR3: TGTGCCAGCAGCTATGGGACTAGCCATTTGTACGAAGAGACCCAGTACTTC.

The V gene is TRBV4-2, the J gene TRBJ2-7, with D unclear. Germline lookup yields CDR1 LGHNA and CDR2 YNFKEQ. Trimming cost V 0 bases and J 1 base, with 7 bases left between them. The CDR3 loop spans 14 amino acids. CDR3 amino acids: CASSQELLSYEQYF. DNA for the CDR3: TGTGCCAGCAGCCAAGAGTTACTGTCCTACGAGCAGTACTTC.

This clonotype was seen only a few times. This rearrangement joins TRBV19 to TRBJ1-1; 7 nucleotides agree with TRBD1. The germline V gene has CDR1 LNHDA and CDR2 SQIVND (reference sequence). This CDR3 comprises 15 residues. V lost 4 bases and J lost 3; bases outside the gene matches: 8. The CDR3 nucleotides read TGTGCCAGTAGTACGTTACAGGGGTTTGACACTGAAGCTTTCTTT. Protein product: CASSTLQGFDTEAFF.

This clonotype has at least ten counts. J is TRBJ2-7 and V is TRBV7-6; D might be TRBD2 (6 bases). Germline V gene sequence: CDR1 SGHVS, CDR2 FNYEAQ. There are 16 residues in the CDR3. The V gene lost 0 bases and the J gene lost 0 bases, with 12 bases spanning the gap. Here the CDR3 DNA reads TGTGCCAGCAGCTTAGCCGAGGGACTCCTCTCCTACGAGCAGTACTTC. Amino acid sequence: CASSLAEGLLSYEQYF.

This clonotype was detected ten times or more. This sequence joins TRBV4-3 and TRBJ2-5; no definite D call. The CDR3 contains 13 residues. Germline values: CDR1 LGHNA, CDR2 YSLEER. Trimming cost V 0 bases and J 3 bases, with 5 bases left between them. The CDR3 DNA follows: TGCGCCAGCAGCCAAGATCGCGAAGAGACCCAGTACTTC. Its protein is CASSQDREETQYF.

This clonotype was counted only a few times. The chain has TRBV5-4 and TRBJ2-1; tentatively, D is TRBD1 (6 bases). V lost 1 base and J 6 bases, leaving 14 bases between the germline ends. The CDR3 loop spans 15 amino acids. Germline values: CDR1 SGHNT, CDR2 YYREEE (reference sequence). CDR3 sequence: CASSLYRDISNEQFF. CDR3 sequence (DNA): TGTGCCAGCAGCTTGTATCGGGACATCTCCAATGAGCAGTTCTTC.

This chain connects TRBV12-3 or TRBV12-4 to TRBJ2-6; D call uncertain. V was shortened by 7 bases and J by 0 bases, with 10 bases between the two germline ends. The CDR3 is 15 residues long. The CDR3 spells CASTTVSSGANVLTF. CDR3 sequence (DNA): TGTGCCAGCACCACCGTAAGCTCTGGGGCCAACGTCCTGACTTTC.

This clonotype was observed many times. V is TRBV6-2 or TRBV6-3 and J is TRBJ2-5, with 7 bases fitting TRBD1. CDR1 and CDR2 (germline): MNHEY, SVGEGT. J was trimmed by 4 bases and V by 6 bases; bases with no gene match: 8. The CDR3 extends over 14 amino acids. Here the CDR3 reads CASSSGQVGETQYF. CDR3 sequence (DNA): TGTGCCAGCAGCTCCGGACAGGTTGGAGAGACCCAGTACTTC.

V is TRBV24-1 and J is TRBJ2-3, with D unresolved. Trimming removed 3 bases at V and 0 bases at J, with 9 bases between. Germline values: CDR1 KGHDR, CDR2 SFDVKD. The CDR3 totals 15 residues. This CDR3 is CATSDRRLSTDTQYF. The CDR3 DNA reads TGTGCCACCAGTGATCGCAGGTTAAGCACAGATACGCAGTATTTT.

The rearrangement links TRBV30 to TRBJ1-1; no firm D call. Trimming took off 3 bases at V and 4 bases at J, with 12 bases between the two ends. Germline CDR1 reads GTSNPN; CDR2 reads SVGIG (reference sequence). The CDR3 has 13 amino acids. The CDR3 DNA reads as TGTGCCTGGAGCGGCGGGCCGGGCACTGAAGCTTTCTTT. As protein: CAWSGGPGTEAFF.

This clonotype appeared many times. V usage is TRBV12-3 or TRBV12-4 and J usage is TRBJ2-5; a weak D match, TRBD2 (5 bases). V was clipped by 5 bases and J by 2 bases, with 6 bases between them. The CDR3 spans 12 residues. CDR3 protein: CASSGRQETQYF. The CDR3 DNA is TGTGCCAGCAGTGGGAGACAAGAGACCCAGTACTTC.

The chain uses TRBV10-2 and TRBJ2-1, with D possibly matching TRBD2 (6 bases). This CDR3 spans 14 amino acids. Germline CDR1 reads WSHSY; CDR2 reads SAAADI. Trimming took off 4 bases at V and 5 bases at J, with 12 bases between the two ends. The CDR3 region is CASSVAGTDNEQFF. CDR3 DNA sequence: TGCGCCAGCAGTGTTGCGGGAACGGACAATGAGCAGTTCTTC.

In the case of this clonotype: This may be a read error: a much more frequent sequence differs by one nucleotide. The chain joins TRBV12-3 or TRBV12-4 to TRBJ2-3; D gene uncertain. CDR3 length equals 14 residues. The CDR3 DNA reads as TGTGCCAGAAGTTTGGTAGGGTTTGCAGATACGCAGTATTTT. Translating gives CARSLVGFADTQYF.

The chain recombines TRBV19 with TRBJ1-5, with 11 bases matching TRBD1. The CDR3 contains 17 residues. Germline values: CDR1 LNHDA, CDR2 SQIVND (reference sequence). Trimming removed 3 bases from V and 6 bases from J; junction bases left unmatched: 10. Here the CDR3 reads CASSMDRDRGRGQPQHF. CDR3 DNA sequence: TGTGCCAGTAGTATGGACCGGGACAGGGGGAGGGGTCAGCCCCAGCATTTT.

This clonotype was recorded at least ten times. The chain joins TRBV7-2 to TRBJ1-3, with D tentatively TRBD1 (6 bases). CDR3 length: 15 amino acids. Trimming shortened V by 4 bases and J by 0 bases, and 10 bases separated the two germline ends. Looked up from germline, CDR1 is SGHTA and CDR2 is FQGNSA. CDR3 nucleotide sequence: TGTGCCAGCAGCTGGGACATCTCCTCTGGAAACACCATATATTTT. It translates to CASSWDISSGNTIYF.

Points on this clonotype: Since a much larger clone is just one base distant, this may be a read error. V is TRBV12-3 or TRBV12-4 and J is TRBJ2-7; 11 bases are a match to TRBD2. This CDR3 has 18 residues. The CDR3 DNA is TGTGCCAGCAGTTTAGCTTGGGGTAGCGGGGGGGCCCAGTACGACCAGTACTTC. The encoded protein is CASSLAWGSGGAQYDQYF.

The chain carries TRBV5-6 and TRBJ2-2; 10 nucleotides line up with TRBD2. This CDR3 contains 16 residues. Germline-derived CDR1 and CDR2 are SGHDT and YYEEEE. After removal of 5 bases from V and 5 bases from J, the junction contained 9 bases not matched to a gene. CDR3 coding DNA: TGTGCCAGCAGAACAACAGCGGGAGGGGGGACCGGGGAGCTGTTTTTT. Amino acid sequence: CASRTTAGGGTGELFF.

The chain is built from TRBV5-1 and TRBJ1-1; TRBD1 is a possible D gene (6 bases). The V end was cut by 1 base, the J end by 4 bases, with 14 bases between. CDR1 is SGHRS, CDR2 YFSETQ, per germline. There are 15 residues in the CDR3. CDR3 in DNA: TGCGCCAGCAGCTTGCATCCGGGGGCGGGCACTGAAGCTTTCTTT. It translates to CASSLHPGAGTEAFF.

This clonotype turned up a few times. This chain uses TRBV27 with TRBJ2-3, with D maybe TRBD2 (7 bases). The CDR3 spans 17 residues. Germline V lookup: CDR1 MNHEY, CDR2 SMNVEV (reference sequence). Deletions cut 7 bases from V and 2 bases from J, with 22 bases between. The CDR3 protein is CASTVGGGGSFTDTQYF. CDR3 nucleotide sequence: TGTGCCAGCACAGTTGGGGGGGGGGGCAGCTTCACAGATACGCAGTATTTT.

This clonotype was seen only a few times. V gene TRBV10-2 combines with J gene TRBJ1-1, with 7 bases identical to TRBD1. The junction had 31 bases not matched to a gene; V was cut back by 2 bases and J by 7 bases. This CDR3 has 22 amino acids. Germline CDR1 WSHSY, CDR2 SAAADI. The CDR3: CASSERAGGVGGGTGDSGEAFF. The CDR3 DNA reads TGCGCCAGCAGTGAGAGGGCTGGGGGGGTAGGTGGGGGAACAGGGGATTCTGGTGAAGCTTTCTTT.

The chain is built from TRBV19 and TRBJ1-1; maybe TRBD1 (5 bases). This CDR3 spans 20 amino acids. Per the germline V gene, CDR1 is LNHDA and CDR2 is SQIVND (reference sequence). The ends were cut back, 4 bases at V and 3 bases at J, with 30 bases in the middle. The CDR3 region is CASSTPLWGVEVSLDTEAFF. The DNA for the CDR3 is TGTGCCAGTAGTACACCCCTGTGGGGGGTCGAGGTGTCCCTTGACACTGAAGCTTTCTTT.

CDR3 sequence reads: CATFFQGAAFF. The CDR3 DNA follows: TGTGCCACCTTCTTTCAGGGGGCGGCTTTCTTT. J is TRBJ1-1 and V is TRBV6-6, with 8 bases matching TRBD1. Germline V gene sequence: CDR1 MNHNY, CDR2 SVGAGI (reference sequence). The junction had 9 bases not matched to a gene; V was cut back by 10 bases and J by 11 bases. The CDR3 covers 11 residues.

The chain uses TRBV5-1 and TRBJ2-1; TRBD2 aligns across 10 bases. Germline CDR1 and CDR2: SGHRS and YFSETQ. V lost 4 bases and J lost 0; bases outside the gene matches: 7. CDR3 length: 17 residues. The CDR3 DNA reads TGCGCCAGCAGCACTACTAGCGGGGAATACTCCTACAATGAGCAGTTCTTC. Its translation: CASSTTSGEYSYNEQFF. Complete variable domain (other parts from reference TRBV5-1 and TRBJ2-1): KAGVTQTPRYLIKTRGQQVTLSCSPISGHRSVSWYQQTPGQGLQFLFEYFSETQRNKGNFPGRFSGRQFSNSRSEMNVSTLELGDSALYLCASSTTSGEYSYNEQFFGPGTRLTVL.

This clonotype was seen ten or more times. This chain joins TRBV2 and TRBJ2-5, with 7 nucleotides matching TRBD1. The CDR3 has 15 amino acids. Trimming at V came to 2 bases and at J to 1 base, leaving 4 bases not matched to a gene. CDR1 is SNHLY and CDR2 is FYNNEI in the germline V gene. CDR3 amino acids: CASSEIRDSQETQYF. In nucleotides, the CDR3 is TGTGCCAGCAGTGAAATTAGGGACAGCCAAGAGACCCAGTACTTC.